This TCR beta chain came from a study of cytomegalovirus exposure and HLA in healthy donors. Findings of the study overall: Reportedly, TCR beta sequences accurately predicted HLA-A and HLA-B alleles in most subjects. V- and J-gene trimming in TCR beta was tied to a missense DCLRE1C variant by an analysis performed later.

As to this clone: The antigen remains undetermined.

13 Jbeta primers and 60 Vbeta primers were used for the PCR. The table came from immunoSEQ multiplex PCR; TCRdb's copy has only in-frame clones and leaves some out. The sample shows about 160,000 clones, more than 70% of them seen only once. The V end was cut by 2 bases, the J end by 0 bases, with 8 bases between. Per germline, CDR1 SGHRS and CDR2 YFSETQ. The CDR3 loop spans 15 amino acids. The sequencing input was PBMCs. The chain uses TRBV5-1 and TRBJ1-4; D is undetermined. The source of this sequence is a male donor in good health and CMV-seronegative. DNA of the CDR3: TGCGCCAGCAGCTTTGGGAGCGCAACTAATGAAAAACTGTTTTTT. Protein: CASSFGSATNEKLFF.